This T cell receptor beta chain appears in the sequencing data of a study of T cells in Graves' hyperthyroidism and ophthalmopathy. General study results and limits: Also found in blood were most expanded thyroid clonotypes above 0.001. Ophthalmopathy was identified by the model a median about 6.4 months ahead of onset.

The V segment lost 4 bases and the J segment 7 bases; nucleotides outside the gene matches: 13. The CDR3 covers 16 residues. RNA transcripts provided the source from which TCR beta CDR3 regions were amplified. A set of HTBI primers served as the primers for a first-round RT-PCR of the TCR CDR3. TCRdb passed the multiplex PCR reads through MiXCR, listing each CDR3 protein once. The repertoire consists of some 510,000 distinct CDR3 sequences, with roughly 20% occurring once and the leading ten covering about 25%. Lactation, pregnancy, other autoimmune disease or uncontrolled infection led to exclusion of patients. Each diagnosis drew on symptoms, thyroxine, TRAb, thyroid ultrasound and orbital computed tomography findings. About this clonotype itself: Its target is unknown.

Sequencing input: blood. The rearrangement joins TRBV12-3 or TRBV12-4 to TRBJ1-2; 9 bases are shared with TRBD1. The clonotype was recovered from a man between 18 and 29 years old with Graves' hyperthyroidism. The CDR3: CASSSSSAGQGTGYTF. The CDR3 nucleotides read TGTGCCAGCAGTTCGTCCTCCGCGGGACAGGGAACTGGCTACACCTTC.